This T cell receptor (beta chain) originates from a study of T cells in Graves' hyperthyroidism and ophthalmopathy. The CDR3 regions of TCR beta were amplified from RNA transcripts. First-round RT-PCR with HTBI primers amplified the TCR CDR3 region. MiXCR, run by TCRdb on the multiplex PCR reads, gives a single entry per CDR3 protein. The data hold 350,000 to 400,000 distinct CDR3 sequences, with approximately 15% observed a single time. Germline lookup yields CDR1 LGHDT and CDR2 YNNKEL (reference sequence). This CDR3 region has 13 residues. V lost 4 bases and J lost 6, with 10 bases in between. This clonotype has only a few counts.

This TCR was sampled from a woman aged 25 to 45 with Graves' hyperthyroidism. The chain links TRBV3-1 to TRBJ2-1; D is unresolved. Sequenced input: blood. The CDR3 region has the DNA TGTGCCAGCAGCCCCCAAATAGTCAATGAGCAGTTCTTC. It codes for CASSPQIVNEQFF.